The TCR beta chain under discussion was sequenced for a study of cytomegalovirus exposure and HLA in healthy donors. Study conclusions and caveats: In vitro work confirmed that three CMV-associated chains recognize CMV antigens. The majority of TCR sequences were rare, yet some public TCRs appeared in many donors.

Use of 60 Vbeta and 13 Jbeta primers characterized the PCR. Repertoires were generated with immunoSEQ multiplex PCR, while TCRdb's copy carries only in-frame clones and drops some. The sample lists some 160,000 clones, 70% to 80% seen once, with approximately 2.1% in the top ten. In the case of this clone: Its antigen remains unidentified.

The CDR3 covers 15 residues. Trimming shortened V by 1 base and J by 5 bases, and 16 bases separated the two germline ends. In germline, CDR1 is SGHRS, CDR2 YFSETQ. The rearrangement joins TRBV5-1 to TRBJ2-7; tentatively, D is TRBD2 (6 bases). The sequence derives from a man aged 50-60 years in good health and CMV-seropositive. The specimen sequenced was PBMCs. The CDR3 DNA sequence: TGCGCCAGCAGCTTGTCCAGGGCGGGATTAGACGAGCAGTACTTC. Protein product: CASSLSRAGLDEQYF. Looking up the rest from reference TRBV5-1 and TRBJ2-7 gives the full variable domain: KAGVTQTPRYLIKTRGQQVTLSCSPISGHRSVSWYQQTPGQGLQFLFEYFSETQRNKGNFPGRFSGRQFSNSRSEMNVSTLELGDSALYLCASSLSRAGLDEQYFGPGTRLTVT.